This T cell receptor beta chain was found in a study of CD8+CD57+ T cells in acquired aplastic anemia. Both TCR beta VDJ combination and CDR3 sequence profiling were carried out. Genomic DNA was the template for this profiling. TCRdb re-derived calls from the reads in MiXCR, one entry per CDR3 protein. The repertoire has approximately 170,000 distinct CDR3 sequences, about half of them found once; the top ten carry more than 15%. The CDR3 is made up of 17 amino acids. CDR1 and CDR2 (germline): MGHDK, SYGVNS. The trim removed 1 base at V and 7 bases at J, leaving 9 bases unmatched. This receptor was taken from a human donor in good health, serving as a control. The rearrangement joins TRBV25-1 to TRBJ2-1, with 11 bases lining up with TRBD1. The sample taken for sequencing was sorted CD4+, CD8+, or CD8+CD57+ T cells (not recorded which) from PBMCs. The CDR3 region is CASSEWPGQGVVNEQFF. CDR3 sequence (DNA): TGTGCCAGCAGTGAATGGCCGGGACAGGGGGTGGTAAATGAGCAGTTCTTC.